This T cell receptor beta chain is from a study of blood T cell repertoires in COVID-19. Across the study: Sample material is recorded as cDNA or gDNA derived from T cells, B-cell-depleted T cells, or PBMCs.

This table comes from immunoSEQ multiplex PCR, and its TCRdb copy is limited to in-frame clones, with some not included. The sample comprises more than 50,000 clones, roughly 74% of which are singletons, and over 25% rests with the top ten. This CDR3 comprises 12 residues. Germline V gene data show CDR1 as LGHDT and CDR2 as YNNKEL (reference sequence). V was pared by 1 base and J by 10 bases, with 10 bases between. The TCR was taken from a woman older than 75 with acute or convalescent COVID-19. The chain joins TRBV3-1 (or the pseudogene TRBV3-2) to TRBJ1-1; D is ambiguous. Sample: peripheral blood. CDR3 in DNA: TGTGCCAGCAGCCAAGTTAAGGGAGGAGCTTTCTTT. Amino acids: CASSQVKGGAFF.